Following are 10 T cell receptor beta chains from one sample sequenced in a study of OX40 agonist ivuxolimab in advanced cancers. Sequencing used immunoSEQ multiplex PCR; TCRdb keeps in-frame clones, though not all of them. The sample carries about 56,000 clones, around 82% recorded once. This specimen consisted of CD4+ or CD8+ T cells sorted from blood, obtained in a trial of the OX40 agonist ivuxolimab. The receptors derive from an adult with an advanced solid tumor such as melanoma, head and neck, liver or kidney cancer.

A single count supports this clone. The rearrangement links TRBV19 to TRBJ2-7, with TRBD1 matching over 11 bases. CDR3 length: 16 residues. After removal of 6 bases from V and 0 bases from J, the junction contained 7 bases not matched to a gene. Germline V gene sequence: CDR1 LNHDA, CDR2 SQIVND (reference sequence). CDR3 loop: CASRRTGGPSSYEQYF. CDR3 sequence (DNA): TGTGCCAGTAGGAGGACAGGGGGCCCCTCCTCCTACGAGCAGTACTTC.

CDR3 amino acids: CASSSGGAGADTQYF. The CDR3 DNA reads as TGTGCCAGCAGCTCTGGAGGAGCGGGCGCAGATACGCAGTATTTT. V usage is TRBV7-2 and J usage is TRBJ2-3; perhaps TRBD2 as D (6 bases). Per the germline V gene, CDR1 is SGHTA and CDR2 is FQGNSA. V lost 4 bases to trimming and J lost 4 bases, with 15 bases between them. The CDR3 spans 15 residues. Filled out from reference TRBV7-2 and TRBJ2-3, the complete variable domain reads GAGVSQSPSNKVTEKGKDVELRCDPISGHTALYWYRQSLGQGLEFLIYFQGNSAPDKSGLPSDRFSAERTGGSVSTLTIQRTQQEDSAVYLCASSSGGAGADTQYFGPGTRLTVL.

V usage is TRBV7-9 and J usage is TRBJ1-2, with D uncertain. This CDR3 contains 12 residues. Germline CDR1 is SEHNR and CDR2 is FQNEAQ (reference sequence). The V end lost 5 bases, the J end lost 5 bases, and 9 bases lay between the germline ends. The CDR3 protein is CASSPREYGYTF. The CDR3 nucleotides are TGTGCCAGCAGCCCCCGGGAATATGGCTACACCTTC.

The V and J genes are TRBV6-1 and TRBJ1-5; TRBD1 is a possible D gene (5 bases). The CDR3 runs 17 residues. Trimming took 1 base from V and 2 from J, leaving 15 bases between them. The germline gives CDR1 MNHNS, CDR2 SASEGT. The CDR3 nucleotides are TGTGCCAGCAGTGAAGGGGCAGTTCAGGGCGGCAATCAGCCCCAGCATTTT. Protein sequence: CASSEGAVQGGNQPQHF.

This clone was counted a single time. The genes are TRBV5-6 and TRBJ1-2; 9 bases align to TRBD1. This CDR3 comprises 16 residues. J was trimmed by 6 bases and V by 2 bases; bases with no gene match: 11. The germline V gene has CDR1 SGHDT and CDR2 YYEEEE. The CDR3 nucleotides are TGTGCCAGCAGCTTTGGGCGGGACAGGGACCTAGATGGCTACACCTTC. Encoded protein: CASSFGRDRDLDGYTF.

The chain joins TRBV5-1 to TRBJ1-4; unclear D gene. The CDR3 covers 16 residues. Trimming removed 5 bases at V and 3 bases at J, with 17 bases between. Germline V lookup: CDR1 SGHRS, CDR2 YFSETQ. For the CDR3, the DNA is TGCGCCAGCAGTGAGGGCAGTCTGGGCGCTAATGAAAAACTGTTTTTT. Protein: CASSEGSLGANEKLFF.

The chain carries TRBV2 and TRBJ2-3; 8 positions agree with TRBD1. V shed 8 bases and J 0 bases; nucleotides not matched to a gene: 10. The CDR3 length is 16 residues. CDR1 SNHLY and CDR2 FYNNEI come from the germline V gene. In DNA form, the CDR3 reads TGTGCCAGCGGGAAACAGGGGGGATTAAGCACAGATACGCAGTATTTT. This codes for CASGKQGGLSTDTQYF.

This clone came up a few times. The J gene is TRBJ1-4, the V gene TRBV28; D is ambiguous. The V end was cut by 7 bases, the J end by 0 bases, with 3 bases between. This CDR3 has 12 amino acids. Germline CDR1 reads MDHEN; CDR2 reads SYDVKM. As DNA, the CDR3 is TGTGCCAGCACGGCAACTAATGAAAAACTGTTTTTT. Amino acid sequence: CASTATNEKLFF.

This clone has a single count. CDR3 in amino acids: CASSPRGQGSGGLTDTQYF. In DNA, the CDR3 is TGTGCCAGCAGCCCGAGGGGCCAAGGAAGCGGGGGCCTCACAGATACGCAGTATTTT. The chain joins TRBV7-2 to TRBJ2-3; 8 bases agree with TRBD2. This CDR3 spans 19 amino acids. Germline trimming cut 5 bases from V and 2 bases from J; bases unmatched to any gene: 18. Germline assignment: CDR1 SGHTA and CDR2 FQGNSA. The full variable domain, completed using reference TRBV7-2 and TRBJ2-3, is GAGVSQSPSNKVTEKGKDVELRCDPISGHTALYWYRQSLGQGLEFLIYFQGNSAPDKSGLPSDRFSAERTGGSVSTLTIQRTQQEDSAVYLCASSPRGQGSGGLTDTQYFGPGTRLTVL.

The J gene is TRBJ2-5, the V gene TRBV7-9; possible D gene TRBD2, 5 bases. Germline lookup yields CDR1 SEHNR and CDR2 FQNEAQ (reference sequence). With 3 bases removed from V and 2 bases from J, the gap between germline ends came to 13 bases. This CDR3 has 15 residues. DNA for the CDR3: TGTGCCAGCAGCTTTTGGAGGCCCCCACAAGAGACCCAGTACTTC. Translating it yields CASSFWRPPQETQYF. The variable domain in full, with the rest retrieved from reference TRBV7-9 and TRBJ2-5, is DTGVSQNPRHKITKRGQNVTFRCDPISEHNRLYWYRQTLGQGPEFLTYFQNEAQLEKSRLLSDRFSAERPKGSFSTLEIQRTEQGDSAMYLCASSFWRPPQETQYFGPGTRLLVL.